This TCR beta chain was identified during a study of T cell responses to AZD1222 COVID-19 vaccine. General study findings and limits: Spike-specific TCR breadth rose after two AZD1222 doses, and depth rose as well. Seropositivity was recorded at baseline in only a handful of AZD1222 recipients.

Of note for this clone: Its antigen is undetermined.

TCRdb's copy holds only in-frame clones and misses some; the assay was immunoSEQ multiplex PCR. The profile covers about 60,000 clones, with less than 90% appearing a single time and roughly 18% taken by the ten largest. This receptor was obtained from an adult in good health. The sequencing here drew on peripheral blood, taken on day 0 of AZD1222 vaccination.

The DNA for the CDR3 is TGTGCCAGTAGTATATGGCAACGCACAGATACGCAGTATTTT. Residues: CASSIWQRTDTQYF. V usage is TRBV19 and J usage is TRBJ2-3; D not resolved. V was trimmed by 2 bases and J by 1 base, leaving 7 bases between them. CDR3 size: 14 residues. Germline lookup yields CDR1 LNHDA and CDR2 SQIVND (reference sequence).